Listed here are 11 T cell receptor beta chains from one sample, sequenced in a study of monozygotic twins with inflammatory bowel disease. For each CDR3 protein, TCRdb gives one entry from its re-call of the 5' RACE reads, without DNA. In total, the table holds some 170,000 distinct CDR3 sequences. The sequenced material came from blood. These receptors originate from a human donor with ulcerative colitis or Crohn's disease, or a healthy co-twin of an affected twin (not recorded which).

V is TRBV19 and J is TRBJ2-7; as DNA is missing, the TRBD1 call by TCRdb cannot be tested. Per the germline V gene, CDR1 is LNHDA and CDR2 is SQIVND (reference sequence). The CDR3 runs 13 residues. CDR3 sequence: CASSMGGNYEQYF.

The rearrangement joins TRBV28 to TRBJ1-1. The CDR3 runs to 13 residues. The germline gives CDR1 MDHEN, CDR2 SYDVKM. Here the CDR3 reads CASSSGGYTEAFF. The full variable domain, its missing parts supplied by reference TRBV28 and TRBJ1-1, is DVKVTQSSRYLVKRTGEKVFLECVQDMDHENMFWYRQDPGLGLRLIYFSYDVKMKEKGDIPEGYSVSREKKERFSLILESASTNQTSMYLCASSSGGYTEAFFGQGTRLTVV.

CDR3 region: CASSLNSGLGTGELFF. The J gene is TRBJ2-2, the V gene TRBV7-8; TCRdb's assignment of TRBD2 cannot be checked, as there is no DNA. The CDR3 length is 16 residues. Per germline, CDR1 SGHVS and CDR2 FQNEAQ.

The chain couples TRBV15 to TRBJ2-1; without DNA, the TCRdb call of TRBD2 cannot be checked. This CDR3 spans 15 amino acids. CDR1 is LNHNV and CDR2 is YYDKDF in the germline V gene (reference sequence). The CDR3 sequence: CATSRTSGFYNEQFF. The full variable domain, rest sourced from reference TRBV15 and TRBJ2-1, is DAMVIQNPRYQVTQFGKPVTLSCSQTLNHNVMYWYQQKSSQAPKLLFHYYDKDFNNEADTPDNFQSRRPNTSFCFLDIRSPGLGDTAMYLCATSRTSGFYNEQFFGPGTRLTVL.

The chain combines TRBV29-1 with TRBJ1-1. CDR1 is SQVTM, CDR2 ANQGSEA, per germline. The CDR3 loop spans 11 amino acids. The CDR3 region is CSVGTDTEAFF.

The chain employs TRBV19 and TRBJ1-2. CDR1 LNHDA and CDR2 SQIVND come from the germline V gene (reference sequence). The CDR3 is made up of 12 amino acids. CDR3 in amino acids: CASSENSYGYTF. Using reference TRBV19 and TRBJ1-2 for the parts outside the CDR3, the full variable domain is DGGITQSPKYLFRKEGQNVTLSCEQNLNHDAMYWYRQDPGQGLRLIYYSQIVNDFQKGDIAEGYSVSREKKESFPLTVTSAQKNPTAFYLCASSENSYGYTFGSGTRLTVV.

The V and J genes are TRBV10-3 and TRBJ2-7; TCRdb's D call, TRBD1, is unchecked because there is no DNA. Germline V lookup: CDR1 ENHRY, CDR2 SYGVKD. There are 13 residues in the CDR3. The CDR3 here is CAIRDTLSYEQYF.

V and J are TRBV5-1 and TRBJ2-1. CDR1 and CDR2 (germline): SGHRS, YFSETQ. The CDR3 loop spans 16 amino acids. CDR3 protein: CASSMSTTSSYNEQFF.

The chain uses TRBV27 and TRBJ1-4; there is no DNA to check the TCRdb D call of TRBD1. The CDR3 length is 13 residues. Germline lookup yields CDR1 MNHEY and CDR2 SMNVEV (reference sequence). The chain's CDR3 is CASRLIGAEKLFF.

The chain links TRBV15 to TRBJ2-7; the D gene TCRdb calls, TRBD1, cannot be checked with no DNA. Germline values: CDR1 LNHNV, CDR2 YYDKDF (reference sequence). The CDR3 is made up of 15 amino acids. The CDR3 loop reads CATSRVFSGSGEQYF.

The chain employs TRBV4-2 and TRBJ2-1; TCRdb proposes TRBD2, but this gene call is untestable without DNA. The length of the CDR3 is 14 residues. The germline gives CDR1 LGHNA, CDR2 YNFKEQ. CDR3 sequence reads: CASSQGGTSDEQFF.